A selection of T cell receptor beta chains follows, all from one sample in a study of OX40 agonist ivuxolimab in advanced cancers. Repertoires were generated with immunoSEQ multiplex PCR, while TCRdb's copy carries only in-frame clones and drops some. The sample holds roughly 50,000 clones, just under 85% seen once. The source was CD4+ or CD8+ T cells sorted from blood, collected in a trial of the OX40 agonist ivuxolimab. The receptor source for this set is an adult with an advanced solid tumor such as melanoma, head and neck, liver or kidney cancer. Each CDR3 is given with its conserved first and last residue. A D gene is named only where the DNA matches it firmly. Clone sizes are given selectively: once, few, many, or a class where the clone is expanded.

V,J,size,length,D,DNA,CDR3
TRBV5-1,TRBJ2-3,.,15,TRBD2,TGCGCCAGCAGAGTGCGGCTAGCGGGAGCAGATACGCAGTATTTT,CASRVRLAGADTQYF
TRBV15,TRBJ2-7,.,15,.,TGTGCCACCAGCAGAGATTCCCCTAGCTCCTACGAGCAGTACTTC,CATSRDSPSSYEQYF
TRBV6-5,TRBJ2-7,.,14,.,TGTGCCAGCGGGGATAGTTTCGTCCCCCACGAGCAGTACTTC,CASGDSFVPHEQYF
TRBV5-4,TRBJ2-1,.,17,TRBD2,TGTGCCAGCAGTCCAAGCCTTAGCGGGCTCTCCTACAATGAGCAGTTCTTC,CASSPSLSGLSYNEQFF
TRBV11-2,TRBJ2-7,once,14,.,TGTGCCAGCAGCCGACCGGGACCCTCCTACGAGCAGTACTTC,CASSRPGPSYEQYF
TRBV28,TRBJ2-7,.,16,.,TGTGCCAGCAAGTTTAGGGCAGGGGCGACAGACTACGAGCAGTACTTC,CASKFRAGATDYEQYF
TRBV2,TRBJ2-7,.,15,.,TGTGCCAGCAGTTTTGACAGGCAGAGCTCCTACGAGCAGTACTTC,CASSFDRQSSYEQYF
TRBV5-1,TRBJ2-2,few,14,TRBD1,TGCGCCAGCAGCTTGGTCAGGGGGACCGGGGAGCTGTTTTTT,CASSLVRGTGELFF
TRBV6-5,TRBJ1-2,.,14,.,TGTGCCAGCAGCCCAGAGGTGAATAACTATGGCTACACCTTC,CASSPEVNNYGYTF
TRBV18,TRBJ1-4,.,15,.,TGTGCCAGCTCACCGTCGGGGGCCGGGAATGAAAAACTGTTTTTT,CASSPSGAGNEKLFF
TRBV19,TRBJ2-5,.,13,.,TGTGCCAGTAGTGGTGGGGGCTTACAGACCCAGTACTTC,CASSGGGLQTQYF
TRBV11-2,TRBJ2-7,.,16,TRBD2,TGTGCCAGCAGCTCCGACTTAGCGGGAGGGCGACTCGAGCAGTACTTC,CASSSDLAGGRLEQYF
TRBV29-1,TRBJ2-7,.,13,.,TGCAGCGTTCTAACGGGCTACACCTACGAGCAGTACTTC,CSVLTGYTYEQYF
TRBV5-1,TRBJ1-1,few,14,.,TGCGCCAGCAGCCGTGGACAGCAAAACACTGAAGCTTTCTTT,CASSRGQQNTEAFF
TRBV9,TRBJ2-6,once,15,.,TGTGCCAGCAGCATAAAAGGCTCTGGGGCCAACGTCCTGACTTTC,CASSIKGSGANVLTF
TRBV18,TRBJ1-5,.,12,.,TGTGCCAGCTCACCGGGGGAACAGCCCCAGCATTTT,CASSPGEQPQHF
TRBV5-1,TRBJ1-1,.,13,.,TGCGCCAGCAGCTTTAAAGCGAACACTGAAGCTTTCTTT,CASSFKANTEAFF
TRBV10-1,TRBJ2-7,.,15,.,TGCGCCAGCAGTGAGTCGAACGGGGTGGGCTACGAGCAGTACTTC,CASSESNGVGYEQYF
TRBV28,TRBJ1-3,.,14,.,TGTGCCAGCAGTTACGGGGGAGCTGGAAACACCATATATTTT,CASSYGGAGNTIYF
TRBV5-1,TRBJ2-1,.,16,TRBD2,TGCGCCAGCAGCTGGAGGGCTAGCGGGAGGGAGAATGAGCAGTTCTTC,CASSWRASGRENEQFF
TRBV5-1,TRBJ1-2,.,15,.,TGCGCCAGCAGCTTGGTTGGGGATTCTGACTATGGCTACACCTTC,CASSLVGDSDYGYTF
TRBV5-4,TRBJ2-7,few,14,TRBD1,TGTGCCAGCAGCTCCGGGACAGGGCTCTACGAGCAGTACTTC,CASSSGTGLYEQYF
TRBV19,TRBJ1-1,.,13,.,TGTGCCAGTAGTATCTCGACGAACACTGAAGCTTTCTTT,CASSISTNTEAFF
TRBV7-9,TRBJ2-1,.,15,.,TGTGCCAGCAGCTCTGGCCGGGGAGTGCTAAATGAGCAGTTCTTC,CASSSGRGVLNEQFF
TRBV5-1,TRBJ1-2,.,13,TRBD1,TGCGCCAGCAGCGACCCGACAGGGGGCGGCTACACCTTC,CASSDPTGGGYTF
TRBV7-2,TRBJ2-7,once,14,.,TGTGCCAGCAGCTTAGGCGGCGGCTCCTACGAGCAGTACTTC,CASSLGGGSYEQYF
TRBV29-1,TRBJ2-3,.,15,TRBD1,TGCAGCGTTAAGACCGGGACAGGGTTCACAGATACGCAGTATTTT,CSVKTGTGFTDTQYF
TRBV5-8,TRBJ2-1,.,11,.,TGTGCCAGCAGCTTGTTCCATGAGCAGTTCTTC,CASSLFHEQFF
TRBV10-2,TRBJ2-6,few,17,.,TGCGCCAGCAGCGGTCCGGGAAAACTCTCTGGGGCCAACGTCCTGACTTTC,CASSGPGKLSGANVLTF
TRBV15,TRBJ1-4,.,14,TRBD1,TGTGCCACCAGCAGAGGCAGGGGGGATGAAAAACTGTTTTTT,CATSRGRGDEKLFF
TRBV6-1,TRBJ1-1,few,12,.,TGTGCCAATGGGGGTTCAAACACTGAAGCTTTCTTT,CANGGSNTEAFF
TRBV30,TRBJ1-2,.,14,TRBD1,TGTGCCTGGTTAAACAGGGGAACTAACTATGGCTACACCTTC,CAWLNRGTNYGYTF
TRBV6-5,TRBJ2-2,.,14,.,TGTGCCAGCACCAGCGGAGGAGGAACCGGGGAGCTGTTTTTT,CASTSGGGTGELFF
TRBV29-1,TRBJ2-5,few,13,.,TGCAGCGTTGATCCAGGAAACCAAGAGACCCAGTACTTC,CSVDPGNQETQYF
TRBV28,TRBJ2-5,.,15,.,TGTGCCAGCAGTTTAGAGCCTGAATACCAAGAGACCCAGTACTTC,CASSLEPEYQETQYF
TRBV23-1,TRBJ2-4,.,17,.,TGCGCCAGCATGGGACCCCGAGGCTGGAAGGCCAAAAACATTCAGTACTTC,CASMGPRGWKAKNIQYF
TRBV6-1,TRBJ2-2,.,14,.,TGTGCCAGCAGTGTACAGGTGAACACCGGGGAGCTGTTTTTT,CASSVQVNTGELFF